A selection of T cell receptor beta chains follows, all from one sample in a study of T cells after somatic rescue of genetic block. This table comes from immunoSEQ multiplex PCR, and its TCRdb copy is limited to in-frame clones, with some not included. The sample shows some 70,000 clones, approximately 91% of them seen only once. Sequenced sample: peripheral blood mononuclear cells (PBMCs). The receptors were gathered from a man aged 25 to 45. CDR3s include the opening cysteine and the closing phenylalanine or tryptophan. Each record gives: clone size, D gene, J gene, V gene, CDR3 DNA, CDR3 protein. The D gene is left open where the match is weak. Rows may omit the clone size; those that give it use once, few, many or a size class.

-,-,TRBJ1-2,TRBV18,TGTGCCAGCTCACCATCCGCAGGGACGAACTATGGCTACACCTTC,CASSPSAGTNYGYTF
-,-,TRBJ2-2,TRBV10-2,TGCGCCAGCAGTGAGGGCGGGCCGAACACCGGGGAGCTGTTTTTT,CASSEGGPNTGELFF
-,-,TRBJ1-1,TRBV28,TGTGCCAGCAGTACCCCCGGAACGGCGAACACTGAAGCTTTCTTT,CASSTPGTANTEAFF
few,TRBD1,TRBJ1-2,TRBV7-9,TGTGCCAGCAGCTTTAGTGACAGGGGTGCGAGAGGCTACACCTTC,CASSFSDRGARGYTF
-,TRBD2,TRBJ2-2,TRBV7-9,TGTGCCAGCAGCCCCGGGACTAGCGGGATCACCGGGGAGCTGTTTTTT,CASSPGTSGITGELFF
-,-,TRBJ1-5,TRBV6-1,TGTGCCAGCCGGGTCGGGGCGGGTAACAATCAGCCCCAGCATTTT,CASRVGAGNNQPQHF
-,-,TRBJ2-3,TRBV5-4,TGTGCCAGCAGCCTGGGCGGGACGGGGGCAGATACGCAGTATTTT,CASSLGGTGADTQYF
-,-,TRBJ1-4,TRBV21-1,TGTGCCAGCAGGGAAGGGGAAATACCAGGGGATAATGAAAAACTGTTTTTT,CASREGEIPGDNEKLFF
-,TRBD1,TRBJ2-5,TRBV6-1,TGTGCCAGCAGCTCCCGCTCGACAGGGTATGAGACCCAGTACTTC,CASSSRSTGYETQYF
-,TRBD2,TRBJ2-7,TRBV18,TGTGCCAGCTCACCGTCTAGCGGAGGGAACGAGCAGTACTTC,CASSPSSGGNEQYF
-,TRBD1,TRBJ1-2,TRBV7-2,TGTGCCAGCAGCTTAGTGTTCGCAGGGGGCGGCTATGGCTACACCTTC,CASSLVFAGGGYGYTF
-,-,TRBJ2-7,TRBV7-2,TGTGCCAGCAGCTTAAAGCTTGGGTCTTCCTACGAGCAGTACTTC,CASSLKLGSSYEQYF
once,-,TRBJ2-7,TRBV19,TGTGCCAGTAGGCCAACAGGAGCCTACGAGCAGTACTTC,CASRPTGAYEQYF
-,TRBD1,TRBJ1-3,TRBV11-3,TGTGCCAGCAGCTCAGGGGGAATTGGAAACACCATATATTTT,CASSSGGIGNTIYF
-,TRBD1,TRBJ1-1,TRBV6-1,TGTGCCAGCAACCCCCCGACAGGGTGGAATACTGAAGCTTTCTTT,CASNPPTGWNTEAFF
-,TRBD1,TRBJ1-1,TRBV5-4,TGTGCCAGCAGCCCTCCGGGACAGCCCTACGCGAACACTGAAGCTTTCTTT,CASSPPGQPYANTEAFF
-,-,TRBJ2-5,TRBV5-6,TGTGCCAGCAGCCGAGGGCAGGGGAGGGAGACCCAGTACTTC,CASSRGQGRETQYF
-,-,TRBJ2-3,TRBV29-1,TGCAGCGTTGAAGCAGGCGCCCCGGATACGCAGTATTTT,CSVEAGAPDTQYF
-,TRBD1,TRBJ1-5,TRBV10-3,TGTGCCATCAGTGAGGACAGGGCTCAGCCCCAGCATTTT,CAISEDRAQPQHF
-,TRBD2,TRBJ2-1,TRBV11-3,TGTGCCAGCAGCTTAGTTTCGAGCGGGGACAATGAGCAGTTCTTC,CASSLVSSGDNEQFF
-,TRBD1,TRBJ1-1,TRBV5-4,TGTGCCAGCAGCTTCGGGGGGACAGGGATCGACACTGAAGCTTTCTTT,CASSFGGTGIDTEAFF
-,-,TRBJ2-5,TRBV5-1,TGCGCCAGCAGCTCGCCCGGGGGTTCCGAGACCCAGTACTTC,CASSSPGGSETQYF
-,-,TRBJ2-7,TRBV21-1,TGTGCCAGCACCAATTCGGACGGCTACGAGCAGTACTTC,CASTNSDGYEQYF
-,-,TRBJ2-7,TRBV7-9,TGTGCCAGCAGCATCAGGTTCGAGCAGTACTTC,CASSIRFEQYF